Listed below are T cell receptor beta chains from one sample, sequenced in a study of identical twins. Using its own MiXCR run on the 5' RACE reads, TCRdb lists one record per CDR3 protein. The data show approximately 890,000 distinct CDR3 sequences, about 12% seen once. The sample also formed part of further work on yellow fever vaccine responses in identical twins.

Sequencing was performed on PBMCs. These receptors were obtained from a woman under 30 in good health. Both conserved end residues are part of each CDR3. D genes are given only for firm matches. Some rows mark clone size as missing; the rest say once, few, many or name a class of expanded clone.

d_call j_call v_call clone_size cdr3_aa cdr3_nt
TRBD2 TRBJ2-1 TRBV20-1 few CSAPKSGKIGEQFF TGCAGTGCTCCAAAAAGCGGGAAGATCGGGGAGCAGTTCTTC
. TRBJ1-2 TRBV7-2 . CASSFKAGEKGGYTF TGTGCCAGCAGCTTTAAGGCAGGGGAAAAGGGTGGCTACACCTTC
TRBD2 TRBJ2-3 TRBV20-1 . CSAKIPQRGDHTDTQYF TGCAGTGCTAAAATCCCCCAGCGGGGGGATCACACAGATACGCAGTATTTT
. TRBJ1-1 TRBV7-9 few CASSWRGAEGTEAFF TGTGCCAGCAGCTGGCGCGGGGCAGAGGGCACTGAAGCTTTCTTT
. TRBJ2-7 TRBV12-5 . CASGLPHSSSGNEQYF TGTGCTAGTGGTTTGCCTCATTCTAGCTCGGGGAACGAGCAGTACTTC
TRBD1 TRBJ2-5 TRBV6-5 . CASSYWGTGLLGETQYF TGTGCCAGCAGTTACTGGGGGACAGGGTTGTTGGGGGAGACCCAGTACTTC
. TRBJ1-5 TRBV7-6 few CASSDGGGQPQHF TGTGCCAGCTCTGATGGGGGCGGTCAGCCCCAGCATTTT
. TRBJ2-2 TRBV24-1 . CATSDPAGPGTGELFF TGTGCCACCAGTGACCCGGCAGGTCCCGGCACCGGGGAGCTGTTTTTT
. TRBJ1-1 TRBV12-3/TRBV12-4 many CASSPRGSNTEAFF TGCGCCAGCAGCCCACGAGGCTCGAACACTGAAGCTTTCTTT
. TRBJ2-2 TRBV10-2 few CASSEGGSAGELFF TGCGCCAGCAGTGAAGGGGGGAGTGCCGGGGAGCTGTTTTTT
. TRBJ2-3 TRBV20-1 once CSASLGLQPQYF TGCAGTGCTAGTCTAGGGCTCCAGCCCCAGTATTTT
TRBD1 TRBJ2-7 TRBV29-1 few CSVVQGVTYEQYF TGCAGCGTGGTCCAGGGGGTCACCTACGAGCAGTACTTC
TRBD1 TRBJ2-7 TRBV13 few CASSSRQGAVYEQYF TGTGCCAGCAGCTCAAGACAGGGGGCTGTGTACGAGCAGTACTTC
. TRBJ2-7 TRBV20-1 . CSAGQSLWEQYF TGCAGTGCTGGCCAGTCACTTTGGGAGCAGTACTTC
. TRBJ2-2 TRBV19 few CASHRTTINTGELFF TGTGCCAGTCACAGGACTACTATAAACACCGGGGAGCTGTTTTTT
. TRBJ1-2 TRBV12-5 many CASGSTTKSKTEYNDSFYGYTF TGTGCTAGTGGTTCGACCACTAAATCGAAGACAGAATACAATGATTCATTCTATGGCTACACCTTC
. TRBJ2-1 TRBV20-1 . CSASNGLQFF TGCAGTGCTAGTAACGGGCTTCAGTTCTTC